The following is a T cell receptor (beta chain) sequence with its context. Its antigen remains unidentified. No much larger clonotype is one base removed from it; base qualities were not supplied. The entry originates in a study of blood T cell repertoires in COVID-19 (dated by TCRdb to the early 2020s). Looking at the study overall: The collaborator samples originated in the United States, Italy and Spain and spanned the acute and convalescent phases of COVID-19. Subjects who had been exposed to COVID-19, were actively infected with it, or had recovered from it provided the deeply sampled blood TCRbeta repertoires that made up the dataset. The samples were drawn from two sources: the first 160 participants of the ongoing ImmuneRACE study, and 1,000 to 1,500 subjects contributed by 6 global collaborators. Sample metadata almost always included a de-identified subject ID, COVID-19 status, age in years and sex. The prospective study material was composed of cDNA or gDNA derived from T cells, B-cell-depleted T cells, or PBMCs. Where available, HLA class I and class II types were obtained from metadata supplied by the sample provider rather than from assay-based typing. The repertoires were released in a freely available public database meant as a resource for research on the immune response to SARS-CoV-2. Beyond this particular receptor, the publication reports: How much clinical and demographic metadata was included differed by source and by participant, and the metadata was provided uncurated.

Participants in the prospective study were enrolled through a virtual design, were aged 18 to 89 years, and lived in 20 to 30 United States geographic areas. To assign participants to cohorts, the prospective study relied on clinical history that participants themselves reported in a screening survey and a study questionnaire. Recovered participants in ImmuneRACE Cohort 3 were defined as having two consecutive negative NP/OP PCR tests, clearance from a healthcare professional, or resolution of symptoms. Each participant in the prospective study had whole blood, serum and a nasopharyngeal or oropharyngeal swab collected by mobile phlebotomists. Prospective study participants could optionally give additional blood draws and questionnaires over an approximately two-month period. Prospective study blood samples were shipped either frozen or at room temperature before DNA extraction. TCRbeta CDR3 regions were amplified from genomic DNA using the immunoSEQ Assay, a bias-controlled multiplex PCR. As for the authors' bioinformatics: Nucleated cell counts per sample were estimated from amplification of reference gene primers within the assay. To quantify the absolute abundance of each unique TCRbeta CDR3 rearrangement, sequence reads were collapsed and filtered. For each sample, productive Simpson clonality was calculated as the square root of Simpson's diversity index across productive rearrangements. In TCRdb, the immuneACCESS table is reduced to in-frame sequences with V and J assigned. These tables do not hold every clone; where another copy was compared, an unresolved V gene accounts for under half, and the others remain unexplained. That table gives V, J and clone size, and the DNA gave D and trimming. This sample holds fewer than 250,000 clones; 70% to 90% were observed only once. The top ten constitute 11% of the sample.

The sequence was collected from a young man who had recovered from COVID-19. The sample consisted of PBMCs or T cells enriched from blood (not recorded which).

Here the CDR3 is given as CAIQATPSYGYTF. The DNA is as follows: TGTGCCATACAGGCCACACCAAGCTATGGCTACACCTTC. The sequence links TRBV10-3 to TRBJ1-2; TRBD1 might be the D gene, on 5 matching bases. V is clipped by 9 bases and J by 4 bases, and the sequence between their germline boundaries is 15 bases long. CDR1 and CDR2 were assigned from the germline V gene as ENHRY and SYGVKD. From its cysteine to its phenylalanine, the CDR3 spans 13 amino acids. Left in the record is the CDR3 DNA by itself, 39 bases read in frame from the first base.